This T cell receptor beta chain was sequenced for a study of blood T cell repertoires in COVID-19. As for the study in general: Acute and convalescent COVID-19 samples came from the United States, Italy and Spain. In each case, the material was cDNA or gDNA derived from T cells, B-cell-depleted T cells, or PBMCs.

As handled by the study authors: Estimates of nucleated cell counts were drawn from the amplification of reference gene primers. Profiled with immunoSEQ multiplex PCR; TCRdb holds only in-frame clones, not every one. That table furnishes V, J and clone size, whereas the DNA furnished D and trimming. The table records about 240,000 clones, roughly 88% of them present only once. This clone was recorded once. V dropped 0 bases and J dropped 2 bases, with 7 bases sitting between them. The CDR3 sequence is 14 residues long. Per germline, CDR1 MNHNY and CDR2 SVGAGI (reference sequence). The receptor was isolated from a man older than 75 with acute or convalescent COVID-19. Sequencing used peripheral blood. The chain uses TRBV6-6 and TRBJ2-5; D perhaps matches TRBD1 (5 bases). CDR3 amino acids: CASSYSGPQETQYF. The CDR3 region has the DNA TGTGCCAGCAGTTACTCGGGGCCGCAAGAGACCCAGTACTTC.